This T cell receptor beta chain was retrieved from a study of CD8+ T cells in alopecia areata. Reverse transcription of extracted RNA yielded cDNA, which provided the sequencing template. TCRdb keeps only in-frame clones here, not all; method: immunoSEQ multiplex PCR. Of about 270,000 clones listed, 45% to 70% were seen once; the top ten hold around 0.92%. This CDR3 region has 12 residues. Germline CDR1 and CDR2: SEHNR and FQNEAQ (reference sequence). V lost 5 bases to trimming and J lost 3 bases, with 7 bases between them. Sample treatment: oral pan-JAK inhibitor, 5-10 mg twice daily. This TCR came from a human donor with alopecia areata. V is TRBV7-9 and J is TRBJ2-5; D call uncertain. This specimen was CD4+ T cells sorted from blood, taken around week 53, from a patient treated with tofacitinib. This CDR3 reads CASSTHEETQYF. Here the CDR3 DNA reads TGTGCCAGCAGCACACATGAAGAGACCCAGTACTTC.